This T cell receptor beta chain comes out of a study of CD4 T cells in relation to SARS-CoV-2 and coronaviruses. About the research overall: Crossreactive spike epitopes shared across donors were mapped to their HLA restriction. Study-level results: In around two thirds of donors, memory CD4+ clonotypes crossrecognized SARS-CoV-2 and at least one common cold coronavirus spike. Compared with monoreactive clones, crossreactive clones showed significantly weaker SARS-CoV-2 expansion. This crossreactivity analysis covered spike protein alone, no other viral proteins.

V was trimmed by 2 bases and J by 4 bases, leaving 3 bases between them. This CDR3 comprises 11 residues. CDR1 is MRHNA, CDR2 SNTAGT, per germline. With regard to this clone: Its antigen is as yet unknown.

Unexposed donor CD4+ T cells date from about 2011-2018, before the COVID-19 pandemic. Sequencing used immunoSEQ multiplex PCR; TCRdb keeps in-frame clones, though not all of them. The sample carries about 60,000 clones, about 95% recorded once. Sequencing input: naive CD4+ T cells from PBMCs. Indicated subset: naive CD4+ T cells isolated by negative enrichment. This sequence originates from a human donor in good health. V and J are TRBV6-4 and TRBJ2-7; D gene ambiguous. CDR3 sequence: CASSDGYEQYF. As DNA, the CDR3 is TGTGCCAGCAGTGACGGTTACGAGCAGTACTTC.